Each of the 21 T cell receptor beta chains below was sequenced from the same sample in a study of T cells in Graves' hyperthyroidism and ophthalmopathy. TCR beta CDR3 sequences were amplified from RNA transcripts. The HTBI primer set served for first-round RT-PCR of the TCR CDR3. TCRdb reprocessed the multiplex PCR reads with MiXCR, giving one entry per CDR3 protein. The sample lists around 300,000 distinct CDR3 sequences; 14% were seen once. Sequencing used blood. The receptors were gathered from a woman aged 30 to 39 with Graves' hyperthyroidism.

This chain joins TRBV19 and TRBJ1-4, with D possibly TRBD1 on 6 matching bases. The length of the CDR3 is 13 residues. V dropped 2 bases and J dropped 8 bases, with 9 bases sitting between them. From germline, CDR1 is LNHDA and CDR2 SQIVND (reference sequence). Written as DNA, the CDR3 is TGTGCCAGTAGTATAAACGGGGGCGAAAAACTGTTTTTT. It specifies CASSINGGEKLFF.

The chain uses TRBV7-9 and TRBJ2-2; 8 nucleotides line up with TRBD1. The V gene's germline CDR1 is SEHNR and CDR2 FQNEAQ (reference sequence). This CDR3 contains 16 residues. V was pared by 3 bases and J by 4 bases, with 7 bases of the junction left unmatched. The CDR3 nucleotides are TGTGCCAGCAGCTTCGGACAGGGAGGTGTCACCGGGGAGCTGTTTTTT. Translated: CASSFGQGGVTGELFF.

This clonotype was observed many times. This chain uses TRBV28 with TRBJ1-6, with 7 nucleotides matching TRBD1. Per the germline V gene, CDR1 is MDHEN and CDR2 is SYDVKM. V was pared by 4 bases and J by 0 bases, with 9 bases of the junction left unmatched. CDR3 size: 18 residues. The CDR3 sequence: CASSSLGQASSYNSPLHF. The CDR3 bases are TGTGCCAGCAGTTCCCTAGGACAGGCTAGCTCCTATAATTCACCCCTCCACTTT.

The V call is TRBV5-1, the J call TRBJ1-5, with TRBD1 matching 8 bases. The CDR3 runs to 15 residues. V dropped 4 bases and J dropped 4; count of bases not matched to a gene: 7. Germline-derived CDR1 and CDR2 are SGHRS and YFSETQ. The CDR3 region has the DNA TGCGCCAGCAGCCCCGGGACAGGCGTAAATCAGCCCCAGCATTTT. It yields the protein CASSPGTGVNQPQHF.

This clonotype was detected a few times. V usage is TRBV27 and J usage is TRBJ2-1; 11 positions agree with TRBD2. From germline, CDR1 is MNHEY and CDR2 SMNVEV (reference sequence). The CDR3 contains 18 residues. V lost 4 bases to trimming and J lost 8 bases; unmatched junction nucleotides: 16. The CDR3 loop reads CASSSVGASGRRGDEQFF. The CDR3 DNA reads as TGTGCCAGCAGTTCCGTTGGGGCTAGCGGGAGGCGAGGCGATGAGCAGTTCTTC.

Many counts were recorded for this clonotype. The chain has TRBV28 and TRBJ2-1, with TRBD2 identical over 13 bases. Per germline, CDR1 MDHEN and CDR2 SYDVKM. The CDR3 runs to 19 residues. V was clipped by 6 bases and J by 9 bases; unmatched bases: 20. The DNA of the CDR3 is TGTGCCAGCAGACCGGCTTTAAGGACTAGCGGGAGTAAAGCCCGTGAGCAGTTCTTC. Protein: CASRPALRTSGSKAREQFF.

This clonotype was observed a handful of times. This rearrangement joins TRBV14 to TRBJ1-6; 8 positions agree with TRBD1. V dropped 7 bases and J dropped 7; count of bases not matched to a gene: 6. CDR1 is SGHDN, CDR2 FVKESK, per germline. This CDR3 is built from 14 residues. In nucleotides, the CDR3 is TGTGCCAGCAACCCACAGGGGGGGAATTCACCCCTCCACTTT. It encodes CASNPQGGNSPLHF.

This clonotype has a handful of counts. V gene TRBV5-6 combines with J gene TRBJ1-1; D gene ambiguous. Trimming left V 0 bases short and J 0 bases short, with 9 bases between. The CDR3 has 15 residues. Looked up from germline, CDR1 is SGHDT and CDR2 is YYEEEE. The CDR3 nucleotides read TGTGCCAGCAGCTTGGACCCATCCATGAACACTGAAGCTTTCTTT. Translation gives CASSLDPSMNTEAFF.

In this sample, this clonotype turned up many times. The rearrangement uses TRBV18 and TRBJ1-5; 9 bases agree with TRBD1. This CDR3 contains 14 residues. The ends lost 3 bases at V and 5 bases at J; junction bases unmatched: 2. Germline V gene data show CDR1 as KGHSH and CDR2 as LQKENI. In nucleotides, the CDR3 is TGTGCCAGCTCACCGGGACAGGGTTATCAGCCCCAGCATTTT. Its translation: CASSPGQGYQPQHF.

This clonotype was observed many times. The rearrangement uses TRBV12-3 or TRBV12-4 and TRBJ2-7; D is undetermined. The CDR3 is 12 amino acids. The V gene lost 3 bases and the J gene lost 7 bases, with 10 bases spanning the gap. Here the CDR3 DNA reads TGTGCCAGCAGTTTTCGTGTGCGGGAGCAGTACTTC. It yields the protein CASSFRVREQYF.

In its sample, this clonotype was seen many times. This chain uses TRBV12-3 or TRBV12-4 with TRBJ2-4; 14 bases are shared with TRBD2. The V segment lost 6 bases and the J segment 9 bases; nucleotides outside the gene matches: 7. This CDR3 region has 15 residues. The CDR3 loop reads CASSRGLAGVSIQYF. For the CDR3, the DNA is TGTGCCAGCAGCCGGGGACTAGCGGGAGTTAGCATTCAGTACTTC.

This clonotype appeared many times. V gene TRBV28 combines with J gene TRBJ2-7, with D perhaps TRBD1 or TRBD2 (5 bases each). CDR3 length equals 15 residues. V lost 4 bases, J lost 1 base, and 14 bases lay in between. Germline CDR1 is MDHEN and CDR2 is SYDVKM. CDR3 bases: TGTGCCAGCAGTTCTAGCAGGGCTTCATCCTACGAGCAGTACTTC. It specifies CASSSSRASSYEQYF.

This clonotype was seen many times. The J gene is TRBJ1-2, the V gene TRBV28; TRBD1 matches 7 bases. The CDR3 spans 16 residues. The trim removed 2 bases at V and 5 bases at J, leaving 11 bases unmatched. Per germline, CDR1 MDHEN and CDR2 SYDVKM. CDR3: CASSLTYGTVHYGYTF. CDR3 bases: TGTGCCAGCAGTTTAACGTATGGGACAGTGCATTATGGCTACACCTTC.

This clonotype has a count of ten or more. The rearrangement joins TRBV5-6 to TRBJ1-2; D not certain. V gave up 9 bases and J gave up 4 bases, with 19 bases separating them. This CDR3 is built from 14 residues. Germline V CDR1 and CDR2: SGHDT, YYEEEE. CDR3: CATTGDPVGYGYTF. Written as DNA, the CDR3 is TGTGCCACCACGGGAGACCCCGTGGGCTATGGCTACACCTTC. Based on the CDR3 plus reference TRBV5-6 and TRBJ1-2, the full variable domain is DAGVTQSPTHLIKTRGQQVTLRCSPKSGHDTVSWYQQALGQGPQFIFQYYEEEERQRGNFPDRFSGHQFPNYSSELNVNALLLGDSALYLCATTGDPVGYGYTFGSGTRLTVV.

In this sample, this clonotype turned up once. The junction shows a germline mismatch at one end, possibly a read error. J is TRBJ2-3 and V is TRBV12-3 or TRBV12-4, with unresolved D. The CDR3 spans 13 residues. CDR3 sequence: CASSLAAGDTQYF. CDR3 nucleotides: TGTGCCAGCAGCTTAGCCGCCGGGGATACGCAGTATTTT.

The chain combines TRBV4-1 with TRBJ2-3; TRBD1 matches at 7 bases. The CDR3 covers 13 residues. The germline V gene encodes CDR1 MGHRA and CDR2 YSYEKL. V dropped 1 base and J dropped 9; count of bases not matched to a gene: 4. CDR3 nucleotides: TGCGCCAGCAGCCAAGTCATGACAGGGACGCAGTATTTT. Residues: CASSQVMTGTQYF.

This clonotype has a count of ten or more. The chain combines TRBV6-1 with TRBJ1-6; TRBD1 is a possible D gene (5 bases). CDR3 length: 13 amino acids. V lost 8 bases and J 9 bases, leaving 14 bases between the germline ends. From germline, CDR1 is MNHNS and CDR2 SASEGT. CDR3 sequence reads: CASELGGTSPLHF. CDR3 in DNA: TGTGCCAGCGAGTTAGGAGGGACTTCACCCCTCCACTTT.

The sample holds many counts of this clonotype. The genes are TRBV20-1 and TRBJ1-2; D unresolved. The V end was cut by 6 bases, the J end by 3 bases, with 11 bases between. Germline CDR1 reads DFQATT; CDR2 reads SNEGSKA (reference sequence). The CDR3 is 12 amino acids. CDR3 nucleotide sequence: TGCAGTGCCAAATACGCCCACTATGGCTACACCTTC. Protein: CSAKYAHYGYTF.

The table lists this clonotype with many counts. The chain carries TRBV20-1 and TRBJ2-3; the match to TRBD2 covers 15 bases. Germline V gene sequence: CDR1 DFQATT, CDR2 SNEGSKA (reference sequence). With 5 bases clipped from V and 7 bases from J, the junction kept 7 bases outside the gene matches. There are 15 residues in the CDR3. DNA for the CDR3: TGCAGTGCTGAACCGGGACTAGCGGGGGGAAATACGCAGTATTTT. It codes for CSAEPGLAGGNTQYF.

This rearrangement joins TRBV14 to TRBJ2-7; the D gene is possibly TRBD2 (5 bases). The V gene lost 1 base and the J gene lost 8 bases, with 12 bases spanning the gap. This CDR3 comprises 13 residues. Germline V gene data show CDR1 as SGHDN and CDR2 as FVKESK. CDR3 protein: CASSQVRGGQQYF. CDR3 nucleotides: TGTGCCAGCAGCCAAGTAAGAGGAGGCCAGCAGTACTTC. Full variable domain (outside the CDR3, taken from reference TRBV14 and TRBJ2-7): EAGVTQFPSHSVIEKGQTVTLRCDPISGHDNLYWYRRVMGKEIKFLLHFVKESKQDESGMPNNRFLAERTGGTYSTLKVQPAELEDSGVYFCASSQVRGGQQYFGPGTRLTVT.

This sequence joins TRBV20-1 and TRBJ2-3; TRBD1 might be the D (6 bases). The CDR3 length is 15 residues. V was clipped by 4 bases and J by 3 bases, with 17 bases between them. The germline V gene has CDR1 DFQATT and CDR2 SNEGSKA (reference sequence). CDR3 region: CSATKQTGRTDTQYF. CDR3 in DNA: TGCAGTGCTACCAAACAGACAGGAAGGACAGATACGCAGTATTTT.